A single T cell receptor beta chain is shown here with its context. Since all of the isolated RNA was reverse transcribed, expressed TCRB transcripts were what got sequenced. Method: immunoSEQ multiplex PCR; TCRdb's copy keeps in-frame clones and lacks some. The sample has more than 150,000 clones, 13% seen once. This CDR3 region has 16 residues. V shed 1 base and J 5 bases; nucleotides not matched to a gene: 4. Germline values: CDR1 SGHNT, CDR2 YENEEA. This sample was taken from a study of beta chain features in type 1 diabetes. Based on CD45RO/CCR7/CD25/CD127/CD95/CD27, CD4+ regulatory, stem cell-like memory, naive and central memory cells were sorted.

The source of this sequence is a young woman in good health. The rearrangement joins TRBV11-3 to TRBJ1-4; 10 nucleotides match TRBD1. Sequenced: central memory CD4+ T cells from blood. The chain's CDR3 is CASSLGTGGSNEKLFF. Written as DNA, the CDR3 is TGTGCCAGCAGCTTAGGGACAGGGGGATCGAATGAAAAACTGTTTTTT.